This is a list of T cell receptor beta chains from one sample in a study of cytotoxic CD8 clonotypes in ibrutinib-treated CLL. Using immunoSEQ multiplex PCR, the repertoire was profiled, and TCRdb retains in-frame clones only, with some absent. Of about 200,000 clones in the sample, about four fifths were seen once. The specimen was PBMCs, collected after 12 months of ibrutinib treatment. The source is a human donor with chronic lymphocytic leukemia. Both conserved end residues are part of each CDR3. D genes are given only for firm matches. Clone size is stated in some rows and not others, as once, few, many or a class when expanded.

v_gene	j_gene	abundance	d_gene	CDR3nt	CDR3aa
TRBV11-3	TRBJ2-2	-	-	TGTGCCAGCAGCTTAGGAGGGCAATCAAATTTAGCCGGGGAGCTGTTTTTT	CASSLGGQSNLAGELFF
TRBV5-1	TRBJ1-6	-	-	TGCGCCAGCAGCTTGGGGGGAAGAGAGGATTCACCCCTCCACTTT	CASSLGGREDSPLHF
TRBV5-1	TRBJ2-5	-	TRBD1	TGCGCCAGCAGCTCCTCTGACAGGGACCAAGAGACCCAGTACTTC	CASSSSDRDQETQYF
TRBV9	TRBJ2-3	-	-	TGTGCCAGCAGCGTAGGAGGGTATGCAGATACGCAGTATTTT	CASSVGGYADTQYF
TRBV5-1	TRBJ2-1	-	TRBD2	TGCGCCAGCAGCTTGCTAGCGGGCAATGAGCAGTTCTTC	CASSLLAGNEQFF
TRBV25-1	TRBJ2-1	-	-	TGTGCCAGCAGTCTTACGAGCGGCTCCTACAATGAGCAGTTCTTC	CASSLTSGSYNEQFF
TRBV6-6	TRBJ2-7	-	-	TGTGCCACCTCTCGAGAATACCCCCTCGAGCAGTACTTC	CATSREYPLEQYF
TRBV5-4	TRBJ1-2	-	-	TGTGCCAGCAGCCCTTCAGCCCTCCCCGGACAAGGTCGGGGCTACACCTTC	CASSPSALPGQGRGYTF
TRBV7-6	TRBJ2-7	-	-	TGTGCCAGCAGCTCAAGGGACTTCTCCTACGAGCAGTACTTC	CASSSRDFSYEQYF
TRBV10-3	TRBJ2-4	-	TRBD2	TGTGCCATCATACACTCCACCGGGGGGGAAGGTAACATTCAGTACTTC	CAIIHSTGGEGNIQYF
TRBV29-1	TRBJ1-1	-	-	TGCAGCGTTGGGAGCAGGACGGGGACTGAAGCTTTCTTT	CSVGSRTGTEAFF
TRBV14	TRBJ2-7	-	-	TGTGCCAGCAGCCAAAGAACGGACCCCTACGAGCAGTACTTC	CASSQRTDPYEQYF
TRBV19	TRBJ1-3	-	-	TGTGCCAGTAGTATGGACATCTCTGGAAACACCATATATTTT	CASSMDISGNTIYF
TRBV4-1	TRBJ2-5	-	-	TGCGCCAGCAGCCACCCGGGGTCAGAGACCCAGTACTTC	CASSHPGSETQYF
TRBV5-1	TRBJ1-1	-	-	TGCGCCAGCAGCTTGGCCGTCCTGAACACTGAAGCTTTCTTT	CASSLAVLNTEAFF
TRBV27	TRBJ2-2	-	-	TGTGCCAGCATCCCTAGGGGGGGGGCAACCGGGGAGCTGTTTTTT	CASIPRGGATGELFF
TRBV7-8	TRBJ2-7	-	TRBD1	TGTGCCAGCAGCCGGCAGGGGGCGGACGAGCAGTACTTC	CASSRQGADEQYF
TRBV28	TRBJ1-2	few	-	TGTGCCAGCAGTACTGGAGGGGAGCGGGGTGGCTACACCTTC	CASSTGGERGGYTF
TRBV4-1	TRBJ2-1	-	TRBD2	TGCGCCAGCAGCCAAGTAGCGGGCTCCTACAATGAGCAGTTCTTC	CASSQVAGSYNEQFF